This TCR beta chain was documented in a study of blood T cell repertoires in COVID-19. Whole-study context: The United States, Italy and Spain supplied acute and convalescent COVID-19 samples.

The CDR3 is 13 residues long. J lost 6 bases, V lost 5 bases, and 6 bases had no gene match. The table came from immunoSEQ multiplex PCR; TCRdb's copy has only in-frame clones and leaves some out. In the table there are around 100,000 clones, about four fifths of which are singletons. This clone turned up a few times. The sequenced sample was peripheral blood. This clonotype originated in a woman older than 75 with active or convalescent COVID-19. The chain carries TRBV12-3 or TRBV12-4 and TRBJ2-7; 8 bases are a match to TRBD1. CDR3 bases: TGTGCCAGCAGTCCGGGACAGGAGTCCGAGCAGTACTTC. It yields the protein CASSPGQESEQYF.